The rows below give T cell receptor beta chains drawn from one sample of a study of beta chain features in type 1 diabetes. Clones were read by immunoSEQ multiplex PCR, and TCRdb kept only the in-frame ones, dropping some. The sample gives hundreds of thousands of clones, about 70% of which show up once; about 0.05% is in the top ten. The sample taken for sequencing was naive CD4+ T cells from blood. The origin of the receptors is a man between 25 and 39 years old in good health. Each CDR3 is given with its conserved first and last residue. A D gene is named only where the DNA matches it firmly. Clone size is stated in some rows and not others, as once, few, many or a class when expanded.

size,J,D,V,CDR3,DNA
NA,TRBJ2-3,NA,TRBV10-3,CAIRPGTDTQYF,TGTGCCATCAGGCCGGGAACAGATACGCAGTATTTT
NA,TRBJ1-1,NA,TRBV30,CAWSEQGTEAFF,TGTGCCTGGAGCGAACAGGGAACTGAAGCTTTCTTT
NA,TRBJ2-3,NA,TRBV28,CASSSRVAGTDTQYF,TGTGCCAGCAGTTCTCGAGTAGCGGGCACAGATACGCAGTATTTT
NA,TRBJ2-3,NA,TRBV29-1,CSVGTWVTTDTQYF,TGCAGCGTAGGGACCTGGGTTACCACAGATACGCAGTATTTT
NA,TRBJ2-6,NA,TRBV9,CASSSRLSGANVLTF,TGTGCCAGCAGCTCACGACTCTCTGGGGCCAACGTCCTGACTTTC
few,TRBJ2-1,NA,TRBV18,CASSPAFTAGNEQFF,TGTGCCAGCTCACCCGCGTTTACTGCCGGGAATGAGCAGTTCTTC
NA,TRBJ2-3,TRBD2,TRBV29-1,CSAGPKLAPTSTDTQYF,TGCAGCGCCGGCCCTAAACTAGCGCCCACTAGCACAGATACGCAGTATTTT
NA,TRBJ1-2,NA,TRBV29-1,CSVLRQDLNYGYTF,TGCAGCGTCCTCCGACAGGACCTTAACTATGGCTACACCTTC
NA,TRBJ2-7,NA,TRBV29-1,CSVTGLAAYEQYF,TGCAGCGTTACGGGACTCGCGGCCTACGAGCAGTACTTC
NA,TRBJ1-1,NA,TRBV29-1,CSVGTRLGLNTEAFF,TGCAGCGTTGGAACCCGGTTGGGATTGAACACTGAAGCTTTCTTT
NA,TRBJ2-3,NA,TRBV5-1,CASSLAWIGGSTDTQYF,TGCGCCAGCAGCTTGGCCTGGATTGGCGGGAGCACAGATACGCAGTATTTT
once,TRBJ2-3,TRBD2,TRBV29-1,CSVSRGLASPTDTQYF,TGCAGCGTCTCCCGGGGACTAGCGAGCCCCACAGATACGCAGTATTTT
NA,TRBJ2-1,TRBD2,TRBV6-6,CASSYTSGGAYNEQFF,TGTGCCAGCAGTTACACTAGCGGGGGGGCCTACAATGAGCAGTTCTTC
NA,TRBJ2-1,NA,TRBV15,CATSRDISSRSQFF,TGTGCCACCAGCAGAGATATTAGTTCTAGGAGTCAGTTCTTC
few,TRBJ2-1,NA,TRBV29-1,CSVIAGSSYNEQFF,TGCAGCGTGATAGCCGGGAGCTCCTACAATGAGCAGTTCTTC
NA,TRBJ2-5,NA,TRBV5-6,CASSRTETQYF,TGTGCCAGCAGCCGGACAGAGACCCAGTACTTC
NA,TRBJ2-2,NA,TRBV19,CASTRTKLTGELFF,TGTGCCAGTACCAGGACTAAACTCACCGGGGAGCTGTTTTTT